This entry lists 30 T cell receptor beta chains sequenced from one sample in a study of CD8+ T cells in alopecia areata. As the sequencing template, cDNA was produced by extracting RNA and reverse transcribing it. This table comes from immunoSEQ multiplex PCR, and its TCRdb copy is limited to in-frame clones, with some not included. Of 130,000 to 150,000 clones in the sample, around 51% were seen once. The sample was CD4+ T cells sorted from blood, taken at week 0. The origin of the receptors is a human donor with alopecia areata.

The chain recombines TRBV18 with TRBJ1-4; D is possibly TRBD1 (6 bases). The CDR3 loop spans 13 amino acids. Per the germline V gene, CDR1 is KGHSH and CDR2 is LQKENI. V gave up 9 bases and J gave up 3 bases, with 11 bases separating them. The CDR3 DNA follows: TGTGCCAGTGTGGACAGCTCTAATGAAAAACTGTTTTTT. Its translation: CASVDSSNEKLFF.

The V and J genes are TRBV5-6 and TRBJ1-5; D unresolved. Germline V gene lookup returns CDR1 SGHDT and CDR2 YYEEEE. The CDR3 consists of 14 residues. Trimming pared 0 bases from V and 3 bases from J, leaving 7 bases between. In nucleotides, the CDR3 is TGTGCCAGCAGCTTGGTTGGGGTCAATCAGCCCCAGCATTTT. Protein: CASSLVGVNQPQHF.

The CDR3 loop reads CSVGTGGFGGYTF. The DNA for the CDR3 is TGCAGCGTCGGCACTGGGGGGTTCGGTGGCTACACCTTC. The rearrangement links TRBV29-1 to TRBJ1-2, with D maybe TRBD1 (5 bases). Germline assignment: CDR1 SQVTM and CDR2 ANQGSEA. The CDR3 length is 13 residues. V was shortened by 6 bases and J by 7 bases, with 18 bases between the two germline ends.

This CDR3 reads CASGGLFSSYNEQFF. The CDR3 DNA reads as TGTGCCAGCGGCGGACTTTTTAGCTCCTACAATGAGCAGTTCTTC. The chain links TRBV27 to TRBJ2-1, with D possibly matching TRBD2 (5 bases). The CDR3 has 15 residues. The V end was cut by 8 bases, the J end by 0 bases, with 14 bases between. Germline CDR1 reads MNHEY; CDR2 reads SMNVEV (reference sequence).

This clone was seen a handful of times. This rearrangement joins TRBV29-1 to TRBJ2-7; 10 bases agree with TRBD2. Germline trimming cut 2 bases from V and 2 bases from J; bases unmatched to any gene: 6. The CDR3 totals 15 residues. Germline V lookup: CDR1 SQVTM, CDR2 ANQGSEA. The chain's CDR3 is CSVERTSGATYEQYF. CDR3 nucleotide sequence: TGCAGCGTTGAACGTACTAGCGGGGCTACCTACGAGCAGTACTTC.

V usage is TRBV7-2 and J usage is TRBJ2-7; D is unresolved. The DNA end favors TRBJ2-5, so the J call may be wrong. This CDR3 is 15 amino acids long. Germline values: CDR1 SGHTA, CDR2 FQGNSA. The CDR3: CASSLTSTSQETQYF. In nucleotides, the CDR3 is TGTGCCAGCAGTCTTACGTCGACCTCCCAAGAGACCCAGTACTTC.

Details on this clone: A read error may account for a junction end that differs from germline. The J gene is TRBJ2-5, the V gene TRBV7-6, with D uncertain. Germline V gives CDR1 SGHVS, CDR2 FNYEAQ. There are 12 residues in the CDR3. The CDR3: CASNDHQETQYF. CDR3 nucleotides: TGTGCCAGCAACGACCACCAGGAGACCCAGTACTTC.

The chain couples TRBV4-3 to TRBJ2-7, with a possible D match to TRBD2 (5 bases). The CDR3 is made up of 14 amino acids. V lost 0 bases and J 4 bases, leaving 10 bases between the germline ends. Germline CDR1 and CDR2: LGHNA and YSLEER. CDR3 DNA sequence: TGCGCCAGCAGCCAAGAAGCGGCTAGATACGAGCAGTACTTC. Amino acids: CASSQEAARYEQYF.

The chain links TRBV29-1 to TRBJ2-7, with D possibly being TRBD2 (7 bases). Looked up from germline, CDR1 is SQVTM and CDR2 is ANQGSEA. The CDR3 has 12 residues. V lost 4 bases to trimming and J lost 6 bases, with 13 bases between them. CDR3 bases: TGCAGCGTTGCTCAGGGAGGGGGCGAGCAGTACTTC. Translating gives CSVAQGGGEQYF.

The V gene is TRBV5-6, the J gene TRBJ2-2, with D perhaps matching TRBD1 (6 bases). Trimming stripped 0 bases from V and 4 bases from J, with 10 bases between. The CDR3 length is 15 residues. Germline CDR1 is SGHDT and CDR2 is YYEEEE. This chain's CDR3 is CASSLGIGGTGELFF. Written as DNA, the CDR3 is TGTGCCAGCAGCTTGGGGATAGGGGGCACCGGGGAGCTGTTTTTT.

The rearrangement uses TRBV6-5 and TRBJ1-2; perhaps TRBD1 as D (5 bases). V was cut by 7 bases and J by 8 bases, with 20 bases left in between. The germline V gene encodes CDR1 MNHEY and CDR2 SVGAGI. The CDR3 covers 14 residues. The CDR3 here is CASTLGPQGRGYTF. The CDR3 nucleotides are TGTGCCAGCACCCTAGGGCCCCAGGGTCGGGGCTACACCTTC.

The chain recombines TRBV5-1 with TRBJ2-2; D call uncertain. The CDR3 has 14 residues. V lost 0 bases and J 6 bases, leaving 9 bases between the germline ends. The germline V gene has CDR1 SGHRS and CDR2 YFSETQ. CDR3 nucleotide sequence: TGCGCCAGCAGCTTGGCGACCTCTGCCGGGGAGCTGTTTTTT. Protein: CASSLATSAGELFF.

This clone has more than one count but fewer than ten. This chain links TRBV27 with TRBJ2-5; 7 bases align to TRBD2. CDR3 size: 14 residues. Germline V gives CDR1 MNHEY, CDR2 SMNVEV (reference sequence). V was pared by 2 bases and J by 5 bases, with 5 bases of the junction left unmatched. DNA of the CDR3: TGTGCCAGCAGTTTAAATGTACTAGCGGAGACCCAGTACTTC. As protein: CASSLNVLAETQYF.

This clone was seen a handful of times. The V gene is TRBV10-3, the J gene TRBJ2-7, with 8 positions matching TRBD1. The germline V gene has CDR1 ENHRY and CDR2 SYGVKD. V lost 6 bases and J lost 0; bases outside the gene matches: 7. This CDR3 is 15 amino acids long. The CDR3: CAISDPGTGSYEQYF. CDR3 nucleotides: TGTGCCATCAGCGATCCCGGGACAGGCTCCTACGAGCAGTACTTC.

The CDR3 bases are TGTGCCAGTAGTCCGGGGGCGCGAGATGAAGCTTTCTTT. The encoded protein is CASSPGARDEAFF. The gene calls are TRBV19 and TRBJ1-1, with a tentative D call TRBD1 (6 bases). CDR3 size: 13 residues. Per germline, CDR1 LNHDA and CDR2 SQIVND (reference sequence). V gave up 5 bases and J gave up 7 bases, with 14 bases separating them.

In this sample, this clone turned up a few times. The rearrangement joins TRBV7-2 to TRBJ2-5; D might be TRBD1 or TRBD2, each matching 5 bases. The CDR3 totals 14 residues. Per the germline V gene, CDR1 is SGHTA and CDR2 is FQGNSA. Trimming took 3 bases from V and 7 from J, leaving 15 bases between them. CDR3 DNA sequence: TGTGCCAGCAGCTTCCCGGGACCCCCTGGGACCCAGTACTTC. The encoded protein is CASSFPGPPGTQYF.

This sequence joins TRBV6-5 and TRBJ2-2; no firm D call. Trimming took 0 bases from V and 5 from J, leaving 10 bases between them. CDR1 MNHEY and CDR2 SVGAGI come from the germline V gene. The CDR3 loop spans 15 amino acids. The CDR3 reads CASSYSLTVTGELFF. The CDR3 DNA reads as TGTGCCAGCAGTTACTCCCTGACCGTTACCGGGGAGCTGTTTTTT.

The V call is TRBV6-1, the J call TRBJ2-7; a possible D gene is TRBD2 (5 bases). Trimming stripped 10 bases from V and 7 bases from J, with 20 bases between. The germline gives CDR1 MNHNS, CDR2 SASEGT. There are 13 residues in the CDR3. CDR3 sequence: CATGLDLLGEQYF. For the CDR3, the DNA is TGTGCCACGGGGTTAGATTTGCTCGGGGAGCAGTACTTC.

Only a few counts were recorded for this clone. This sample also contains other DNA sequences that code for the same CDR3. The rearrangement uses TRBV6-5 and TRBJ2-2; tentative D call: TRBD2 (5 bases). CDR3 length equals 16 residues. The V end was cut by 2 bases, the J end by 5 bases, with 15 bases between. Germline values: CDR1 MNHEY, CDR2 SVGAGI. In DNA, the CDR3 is TGTGCCAGCAGTTACAATAGAGGGAGAGGGACCGGGGAGCTGTTTTTT. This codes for CASSYNRGRGTGELFF.

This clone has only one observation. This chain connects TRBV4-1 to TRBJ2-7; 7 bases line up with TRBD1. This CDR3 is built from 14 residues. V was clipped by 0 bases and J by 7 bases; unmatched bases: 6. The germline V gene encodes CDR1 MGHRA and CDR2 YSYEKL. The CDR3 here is CASSQDKRQGEQYF. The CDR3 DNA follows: TGCGCCAGCAGCCAAGATAAAAGACAGGGTGAGCAGTACTTC.

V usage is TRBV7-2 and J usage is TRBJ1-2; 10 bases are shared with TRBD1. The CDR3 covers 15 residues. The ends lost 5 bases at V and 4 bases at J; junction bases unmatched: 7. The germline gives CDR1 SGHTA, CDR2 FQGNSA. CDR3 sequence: CASSLTGTGVYGYTF. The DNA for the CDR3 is TGTGCCAGCAGCCTCACCGGGACAGGGGTCTATGGCTACACCTTC.

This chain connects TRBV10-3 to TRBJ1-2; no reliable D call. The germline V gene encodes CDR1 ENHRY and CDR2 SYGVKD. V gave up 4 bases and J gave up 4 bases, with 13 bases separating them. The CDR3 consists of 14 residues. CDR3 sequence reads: CAISAGQVGYGYTF. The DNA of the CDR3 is TGTGCCATCAGTGCAGGTCAAGTGGGCTATGGCTACACCTTC.

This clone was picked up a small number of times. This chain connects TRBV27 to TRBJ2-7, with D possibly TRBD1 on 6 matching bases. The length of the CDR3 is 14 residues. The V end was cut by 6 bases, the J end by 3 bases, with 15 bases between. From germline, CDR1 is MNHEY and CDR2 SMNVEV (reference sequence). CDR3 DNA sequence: TGTGCCAGCAGCATCGGGACACCCGTCTACGAGCAGTACTTC. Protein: CASSIGTPVYEQYF.

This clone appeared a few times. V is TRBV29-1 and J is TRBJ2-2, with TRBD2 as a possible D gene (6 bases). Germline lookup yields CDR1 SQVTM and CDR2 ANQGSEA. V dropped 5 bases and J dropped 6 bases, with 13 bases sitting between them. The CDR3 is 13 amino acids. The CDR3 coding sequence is TGCAGCGTTTCCACTTGGGGGGCCGGGGAGCTGTTTTTT. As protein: CSVSTWGAGELFF.

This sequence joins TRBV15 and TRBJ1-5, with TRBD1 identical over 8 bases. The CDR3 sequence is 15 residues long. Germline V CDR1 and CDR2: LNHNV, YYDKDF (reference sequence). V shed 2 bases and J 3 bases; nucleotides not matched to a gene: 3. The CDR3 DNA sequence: TGTGCCACCAGCAGAAACAGGGGGTTCAATCAGCCCCAGCATTTT. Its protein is CATSRNRGFNQPQHF.

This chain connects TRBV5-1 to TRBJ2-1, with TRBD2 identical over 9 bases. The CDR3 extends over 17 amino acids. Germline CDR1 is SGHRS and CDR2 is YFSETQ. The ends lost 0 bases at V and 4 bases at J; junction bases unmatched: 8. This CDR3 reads CASSLEEAGGIYNEQFF. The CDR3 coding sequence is TGCGCCAGCAGCTTGGAAGAGGCGGGAGGGATTTACAATGAGCAGTTCTTC.

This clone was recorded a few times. The CDR3 region has the DNA TGCAGCCCATCTGGGGAATTAGGAGAAGAGACCCAGTACTTC. Translating gives CSPSGELGEETQYF. The V gene is TRBV29-1, the J gene TRBJ2-5; D unclear. The CDR3 is made up of 14 amino acids. The V gene's germline CDR1 is SQVTM and CDR2 ANQGSEA. Trimming took off 8 bases at V and 3 bases at J, with 19 bases between the two ends.

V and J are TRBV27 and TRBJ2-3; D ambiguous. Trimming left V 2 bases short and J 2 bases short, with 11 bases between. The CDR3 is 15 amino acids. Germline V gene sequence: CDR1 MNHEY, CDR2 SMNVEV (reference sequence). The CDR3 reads CASSLGRWDTDTQYF. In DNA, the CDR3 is TGTGCCAGCAGTTTAGGCCGATGGGACACAGATACGCAGTATTTT.

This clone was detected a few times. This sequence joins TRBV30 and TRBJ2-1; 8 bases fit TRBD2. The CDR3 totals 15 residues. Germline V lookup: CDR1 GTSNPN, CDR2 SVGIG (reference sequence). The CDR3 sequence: CAGDGSGRAYNEQFF. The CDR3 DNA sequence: TGTGCGGGGGATGGGAGCGGGAGAGCCTACAATGAGCAGTTCTTC.

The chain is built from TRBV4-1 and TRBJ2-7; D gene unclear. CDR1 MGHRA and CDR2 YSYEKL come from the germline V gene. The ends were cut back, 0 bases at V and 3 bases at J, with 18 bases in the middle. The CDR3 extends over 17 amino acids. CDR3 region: CASSQDGQSFSGYEQYF. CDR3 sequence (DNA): TGCGCCAGCAGCCAAGATGGGCAGTCCTTTTCGGGCTACGAGCAGTACTTC.